Listed below are T cell receptor beta chains from one sample, sequenced in a study of blood T cell repertoires in COVID-19. Clones were sequenced by immunoSEQ multiplex PCR, and TCRdb holds only the in-frame ones, with some missing. The repertoire has more than 110,000 clones, about four fifths of them found once; the top ten carry less than 4%. Specimen: peripheral blood. The receptors shown here come from a woman aged 60-75 years with acute or convalescent COVID-19. CDR3s include the opening cysteine and the closing phenylalanine or tryptophan.

CDR3aa,j_gene,v_gene
CASIAQGRMNTEAFF,TRBJ1-1,TRBV7-9
CATSDDPVGGSSTDTQYF,TRBJ2-3,TRBV24-1
CASSPNLVSGGYTF,TRBJ1-2,TRBV28
CASSPGADYGYTF,TRBJ1-2,TRBV18
CASSAGVPPYEQYF,TRBJ2-7,TRBV7-9
CASSLTGSNEQYF,TRBJ2-7,TRBV28
CASSHQGAGFTDTQYF,TRBJ2-3,TRBV28
CASRPPGRTETQYF,TRBJ2-5,TRBV11-1
CASSLDNNQPQHF,TRBJ1-5,TRBV11-2
CASSLTSGAYNEQFF,TRBJ2-1,TRBV9
CASGFRESYEQYF,TRBJ2-7,TRBV6-8
CATSDSQGNYGYTF,TRBJ1-2,TRBV24-1
CASSRGVTGELFF,TRBJ2-2,TRBV7-3
CASSLSTGGVEQYF,TRBJ2-7,TRBV27
CSAGGSTQYF,TRBJ2-5,TRBV29-1
CATGTGYGDNQPQHF,TRBJ1-5,TRBV24-1
CASSKFARASQPQHF,TRBJ1-5,TRBV21-1
CASSQRVGGRTGELFF,TRBJ2-2,TRBV4-3
CASSLFLAGTYEQYF,TRBJ2-7,TRBV27
CASSPGTGVSDTQYF,TRBJ2-3,TRBV13
CASSLALSGGHNEQFF,TRBJ2-1,TRBV5-1
CASSSRANNQPQHF,TRBJ1-5,TRBV5-5